Sequencing of this TCR beta chain was carried out in a study of blood T cell repertoires in COVID-19. Data came from immunoSEQ multiplex PCR; TCRdb stores just in-frame clones and leaves some out. The sample consists of approximately 210,000 clones, roughly nine tenths of them appearing once. Trimming left V 1 base short and J 6 bases short, with 10 bases between. CDR1 and CDR2 from the germline V gene are GTSNPN and SVGIG (reference sequence). This CDR3 comprises 13 residues. What was sequenced was PBMCs or T cells enriched from blood (not recorded which). This rearrangement joins TRBV30 to TRBJ1-5; no definite D call. The source is a woman under 30 who had recovered from COVID-19. CDR3 sequence (DNA): TGTGCCTGGAGTGGCCTATCAGGTCAGCCCCAGCATTTT. It is translated as CAWSGLSGQPQHF. Complete variable domain (other parts from reference TRBV30 and TRBJ1-5): SQTIHQWPATLVQPVGSPLSLECTVEGTSNPNLYWYRQAAGRGLQLLFYSVGIGQISSEVPQNLSASRPQDRQFILSSKKLLLSDSGFYLCAWSGLSGQPQHFGDGTRLSIL.